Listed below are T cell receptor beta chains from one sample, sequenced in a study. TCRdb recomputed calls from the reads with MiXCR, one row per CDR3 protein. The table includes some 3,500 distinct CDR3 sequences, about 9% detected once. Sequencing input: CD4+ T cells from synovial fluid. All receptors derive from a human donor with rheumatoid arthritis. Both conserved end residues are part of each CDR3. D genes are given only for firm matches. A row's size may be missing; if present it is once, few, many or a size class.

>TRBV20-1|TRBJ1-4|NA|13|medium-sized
CSAPQGASEKLFF
TGCAGTGCCCCCCAGGGCGCGTCCGAAAAACTGTTTTTT
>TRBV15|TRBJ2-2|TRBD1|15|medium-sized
CATSTGTGRIGELFF
TGTGCCACCAGCACAGGGACAGGGAGGATCGGGGAGCTGTTTTTT
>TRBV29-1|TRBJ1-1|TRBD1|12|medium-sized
CSVRRGRTEAFF
TGCAGCGTCCGCAGGGGGAGGACTGAAGCTTTCTTT
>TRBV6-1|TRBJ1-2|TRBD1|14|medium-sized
CASRKTGVFDGYTF
TGTGCCAGCAGGAAAACAGGGGTTTTCGATGGCTACACCTTC
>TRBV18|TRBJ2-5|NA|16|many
CASSPLGQEMQETQYF
TGTGCCAGCTCACCTCTCGGCCAGGAGATGCAAGAGACCCAGTACTTC
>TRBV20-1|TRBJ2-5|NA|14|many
CSAILQEGRETQYF
TGCAGTGCCATACTCCAGGAGGGCCGGGAGACCCAGTACTTC
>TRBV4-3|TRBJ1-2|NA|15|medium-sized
CASSQPGTPDYGYTF
TGCGCCAGCAGCCAGCCCGGGACGCCAGACTATGGCTACACCTTC
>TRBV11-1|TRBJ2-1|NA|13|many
CASSLGTYNEQFF
TGTGCCAGCAGCTTAGGGACTTACAATGAGCAGTTCTTC
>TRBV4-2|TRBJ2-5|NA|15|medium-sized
CASSQARGTSETQYF
TGTGCCAGCAGCCAAGCCCGGGGAACTTCTGAGACCCAGTACTTC
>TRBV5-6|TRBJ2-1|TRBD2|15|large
CASSLVAGLMYEQFF
TGTGCCAGCAGCTTGGTAGCGGGATTAATGTATGAGCAGTTCTTC
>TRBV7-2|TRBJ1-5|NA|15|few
CASSLDVGGNQPQHF
TGTGCCAGCAGCTTAGATGTGGGCGGCAATCAGCCCCAGCATTTT
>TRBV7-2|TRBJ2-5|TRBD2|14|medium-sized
CASSPAWGGETQYF
TGTGCCAGCAGCCCGGCCTGGGGGGGAGAGACCCAGTACTTC
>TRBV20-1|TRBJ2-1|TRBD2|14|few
CSARQAGGGHEQFF
TGCAGTGCTAGGCAGGCGGGAGGGGGTCATGAGCAGTTCTTC
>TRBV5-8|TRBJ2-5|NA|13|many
CASSSPTGKTQYF
TGTGCCAGCAGCTCACCTACAGGAAAAACCCAGTACTTC
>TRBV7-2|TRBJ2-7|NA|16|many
CASSPMGQLLSYEQYF
TGTGCCAGCAGCCCCATGGGGCAGCTCCTCTCCTACGAGCAGTACTTC
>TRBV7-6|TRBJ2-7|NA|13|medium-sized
CASRPQGSYEQYF
TGTGCCAGCAGACCACAGGGCTCCTACGAGCAGTACTTC
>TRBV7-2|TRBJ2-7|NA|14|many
CASSPAGAGNEQYF
TGTGCCAGCAGCCCGGCGGGGGCTGGGAACGAGCAGTACTTC
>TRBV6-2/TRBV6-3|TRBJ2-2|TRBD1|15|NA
CASNSRDRASGELFF
TGTGCCAGCAATAGCCGGGACAGGGCGAGCGGGGAGCTGTTTTTT
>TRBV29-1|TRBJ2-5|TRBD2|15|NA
CSVPGLADPQETQYF
TGCAGCGTCCCGGGACTAGCGGACCCCCAAGAGACCCAGTACTTC
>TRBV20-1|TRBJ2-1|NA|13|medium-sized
CSASEGAYNEQFF
TGCAGTGCTAGCGAGGGCGCCTACAATGAGCAGTTCTTC
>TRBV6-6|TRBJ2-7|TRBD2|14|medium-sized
CASSLTSAMNEQYF
TGTGCCAGCAGTTTGACTAGCGCTATGAACGAGCAGTACTTC
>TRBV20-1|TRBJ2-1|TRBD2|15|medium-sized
CSASSSGRLYHEQFF
TGCAGTGCTTCTTCTAGCGGGAGGCTATACCATGAGCAGTTCTTC
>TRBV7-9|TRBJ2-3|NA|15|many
CASSLVRQVTDTQYF
TGTGCCAGCAGCTTAGTTCGACAAGTCACAGATACGCAGTATTTT
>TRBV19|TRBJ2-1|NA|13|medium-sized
CASRRGNGNEQFF
TGTGCCAGCCGTAGAGGGAATGGGAATGAGCAGTTCTTC
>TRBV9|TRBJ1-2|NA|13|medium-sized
CASSVAVNYGYTF
TGTGCCAGCAGCGTAGCAGTGAACTATGGCTACACCTTC
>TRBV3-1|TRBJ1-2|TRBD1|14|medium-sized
CASSLGQGNYGYTF
TGTGCCAGCAGCCTAGGACAGGGGAACTATGGCTACACCTTC
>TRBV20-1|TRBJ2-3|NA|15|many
CSAPSEGSSTDTQYF
TGCAGTGCTCCTTCGGAGGGCTCTAGCACAGATACGCAGTATTTT
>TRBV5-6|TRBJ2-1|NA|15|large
CASSPDRTSYNEQFF
TGTGCCAGCAGTCCCGACAGGACCTCCTACAATGAGCAGTTCTTC
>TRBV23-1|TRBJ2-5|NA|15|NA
CASSQNLAFQETQYF
TGCGCCAGCAGTCAGAATCTAGCGTTCCAAGAGACCCAGTACTTC
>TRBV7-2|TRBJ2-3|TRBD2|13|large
CASSFSGTSSQYF
TGTGCCAGCAGCTTTTCTGGGACTAGCTCGCAGTATTTT
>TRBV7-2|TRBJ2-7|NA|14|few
CASSQRDPTHEQYF
TGTGCCAGCAGCCAACGGGACCCCACTCACGAGCAGTACTTC
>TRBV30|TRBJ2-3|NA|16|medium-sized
CAWSRRTGLLTDTQYF
TGTGCCTGGAGTCGGCGGACTGGGCTTCTCACAGATACGCAGTATTTT
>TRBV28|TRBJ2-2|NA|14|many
CASSLSGSTGELFF
TGTGCCAGCAGTTTATCCGGAAGCACCGGGGAGCTGTTTTTT
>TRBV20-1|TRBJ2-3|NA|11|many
CSAPRLDTQYF
TGCAGTGCCCCCCGTCTAGATACGCAGTATTTT
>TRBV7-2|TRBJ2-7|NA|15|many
CASSLSGGTSYEQYF
TGTGCCAGCAGCCTCTCGGGCGGGACCTCCTACGAGCAGTACTTC
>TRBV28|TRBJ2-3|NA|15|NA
CASSPPDRSTDTQYF
TGTGCCAGCAGCCCTCCTGACAGGAGCACAGATACGCAGTATTTT
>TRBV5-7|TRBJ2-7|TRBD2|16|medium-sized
CASSFSSGSEGDEQYF
TGTGCCAGCAGCTTCAGTAGCGGGAGCGAGGGAGACGAGCAGTACTTC
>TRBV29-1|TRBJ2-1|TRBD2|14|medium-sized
CSVPLAGVGGEQFF
TGCAGCGTTCCACTAGCGGGAGTTGGGGGTGAGCAGTTCTTC
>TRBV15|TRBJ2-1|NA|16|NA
CATSSFPSIGNNEQFF
TGTGCCACCAGCAGTTTCCCGTCTATCGGGAACAATGAGCAGTTCTTC
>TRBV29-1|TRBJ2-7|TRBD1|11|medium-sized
CSVRRGPEQYF
TGCAGCGTTCGCAGGGGGCCCGAGCAGTACTTC
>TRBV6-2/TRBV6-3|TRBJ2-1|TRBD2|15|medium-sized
CASSHGLAGGDEQFF
TGTGCCAGCAGTCACGGACTAGCGGGAGGGGATGAGCAGTTCTTC
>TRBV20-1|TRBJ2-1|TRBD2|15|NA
CSASLAGDFYNEQFF
TGCAGTGCTAGTCTGGCGGGAGATTTCTACAATGAGCAGTTCTTC
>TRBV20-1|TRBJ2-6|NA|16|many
CSASGRLDSGANVLTF
TGCAGTGCCTCCGGACGGTTAGACTCTGGGGCCAACGTCCTGACTTTC
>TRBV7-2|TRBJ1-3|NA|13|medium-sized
CASSSGDWDTIYF
TGTGCCAGCAGCTCCGGGGACTGGGACACCATATATTTT
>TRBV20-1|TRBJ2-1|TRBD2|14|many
CSAREGTSADEQFF
TGCAGTGCTAGAGAGGGGACTAGCGCCGATGAGCAGTTCTTC
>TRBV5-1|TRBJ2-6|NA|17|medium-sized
CASSWEGTSSGANVLTF
TGCGCCAGCAGCTGGGAGGGGACAAGCTCTGGGGCCAACGTCCTGACTTTC
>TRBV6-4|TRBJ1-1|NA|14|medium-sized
CASSPSGSRTEAFF
TGTGCCAGCAGTCCTTCAGGGTCGAGGACTGAAGCTTTCTTT
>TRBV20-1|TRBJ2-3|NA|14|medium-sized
CSARDTSLRDTQYF
TGCAGTGCTAGAGACACCAGTCTGAGGGATACGCAGTATTTT